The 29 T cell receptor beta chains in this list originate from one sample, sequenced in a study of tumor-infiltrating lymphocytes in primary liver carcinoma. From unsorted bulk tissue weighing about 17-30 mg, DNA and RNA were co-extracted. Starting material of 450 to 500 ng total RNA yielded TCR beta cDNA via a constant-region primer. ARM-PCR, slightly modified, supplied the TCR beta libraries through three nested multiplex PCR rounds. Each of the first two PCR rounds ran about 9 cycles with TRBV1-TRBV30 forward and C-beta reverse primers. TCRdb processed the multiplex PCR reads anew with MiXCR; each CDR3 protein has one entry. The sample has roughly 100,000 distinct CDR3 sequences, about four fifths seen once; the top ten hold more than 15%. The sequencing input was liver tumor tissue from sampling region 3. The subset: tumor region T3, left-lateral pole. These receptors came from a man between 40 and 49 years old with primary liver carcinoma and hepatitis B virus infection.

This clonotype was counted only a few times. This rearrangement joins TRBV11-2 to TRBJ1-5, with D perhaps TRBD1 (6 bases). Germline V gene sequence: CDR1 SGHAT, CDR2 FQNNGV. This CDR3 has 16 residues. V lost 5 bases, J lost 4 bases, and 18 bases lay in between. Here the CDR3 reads CASSLRGGLTNQPQHF. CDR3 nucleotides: TGTGCCAGCAGCCTAAGAGGGGGTCTGACGAATCAGCCCCAGCATTTT.

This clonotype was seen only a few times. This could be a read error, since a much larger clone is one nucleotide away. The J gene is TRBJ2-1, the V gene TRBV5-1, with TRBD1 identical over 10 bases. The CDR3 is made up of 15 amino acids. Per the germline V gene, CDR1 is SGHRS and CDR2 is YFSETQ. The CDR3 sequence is CANSWTGGPANEQFF. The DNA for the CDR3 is TGCGCCAACAGCTGGACAGGGGGACCTGCCAATGAGCAGTTCTTC.

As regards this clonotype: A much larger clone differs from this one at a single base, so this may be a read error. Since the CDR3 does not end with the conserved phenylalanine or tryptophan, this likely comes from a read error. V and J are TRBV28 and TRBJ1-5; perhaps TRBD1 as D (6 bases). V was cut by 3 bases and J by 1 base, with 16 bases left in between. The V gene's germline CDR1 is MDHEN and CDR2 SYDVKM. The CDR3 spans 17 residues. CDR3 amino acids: CASSFGGGGGSNQPQHL. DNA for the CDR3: TGTGCCAGCAGTTTTGGGGGAGGGGGGGGCAGCAATCAGCCCCAGCATCTT.

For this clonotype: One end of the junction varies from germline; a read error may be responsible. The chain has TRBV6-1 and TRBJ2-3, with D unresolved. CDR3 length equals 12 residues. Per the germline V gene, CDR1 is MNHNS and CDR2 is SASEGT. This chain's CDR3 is CASSVWADTQYF. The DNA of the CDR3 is TGTGCCAGCAGTGTGTGGGCAGATACTCAGTATTTT.

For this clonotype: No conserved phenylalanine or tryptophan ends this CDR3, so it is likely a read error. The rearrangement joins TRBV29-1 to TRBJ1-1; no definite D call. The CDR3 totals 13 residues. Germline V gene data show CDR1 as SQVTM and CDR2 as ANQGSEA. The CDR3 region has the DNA TGCAGCTCCGGGTACGGGCTAAACACTGATGCTTTCTCT. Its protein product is CSSGYGLNTDAFS.

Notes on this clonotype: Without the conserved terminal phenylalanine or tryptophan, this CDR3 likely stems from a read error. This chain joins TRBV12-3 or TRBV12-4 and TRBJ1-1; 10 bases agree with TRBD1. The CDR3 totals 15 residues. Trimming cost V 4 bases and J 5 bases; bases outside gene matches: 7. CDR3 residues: CASSSRTGGRTEAFL. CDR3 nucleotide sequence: TGTGCCAGCAGTTCCCGGACAGGGGGAAGAACTGAAGCTTTCCTT.

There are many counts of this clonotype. As DNA, the CDR3 is TGTGCCGTTCGACAGGGTTTGACCGGGGGCTACACCTTC. It encodes CAVRQGLTGGYTF. The rearrangement joins TRBV6-1 to TRBJ1-2, with TRBD1 matching over 7 bases. Germline trimming cut 11 bases from V and 8 bases from J; bases unmatched to any gene: 14. Germline V gene sequence: CDR1 MNHNS, CDR2 SASEGT. The CDR3 length is 13 residues.

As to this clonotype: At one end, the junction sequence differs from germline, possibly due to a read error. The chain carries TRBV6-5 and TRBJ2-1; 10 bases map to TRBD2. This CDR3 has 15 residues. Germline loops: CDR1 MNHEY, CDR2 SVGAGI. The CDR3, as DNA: TGTGTCAGCAGCTTACTAGCGGGGACATACGATGAGCAGTTCTTC. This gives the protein CVSSLLAGTYDEQFF.

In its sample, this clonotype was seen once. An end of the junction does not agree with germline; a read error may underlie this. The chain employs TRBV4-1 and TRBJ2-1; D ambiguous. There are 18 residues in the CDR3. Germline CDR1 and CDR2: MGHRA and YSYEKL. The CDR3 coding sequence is TGCACCAGCAGCCAAGATCCCCAACGAGGTCCCACTTACAATGAGCAGTTCTTC. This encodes CTSSQDPQRGPTYNEQFF.

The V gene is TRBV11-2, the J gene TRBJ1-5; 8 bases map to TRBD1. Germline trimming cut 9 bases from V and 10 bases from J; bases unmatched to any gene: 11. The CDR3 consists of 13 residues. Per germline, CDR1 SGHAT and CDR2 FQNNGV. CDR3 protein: CASRQGPQEPQHF. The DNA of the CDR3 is TGTGCCAGTAGACAGGGGCCCCAGGAACCCCAGCATTTT.

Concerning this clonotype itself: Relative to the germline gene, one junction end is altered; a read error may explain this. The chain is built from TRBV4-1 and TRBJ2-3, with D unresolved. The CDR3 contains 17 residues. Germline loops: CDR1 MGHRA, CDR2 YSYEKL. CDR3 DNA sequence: TGCGCCAGTAGCCAAGATCCGACCGATTCAGTGGCAGATACGCAGTATTTT. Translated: CASSQDPTDSVADTQYF.

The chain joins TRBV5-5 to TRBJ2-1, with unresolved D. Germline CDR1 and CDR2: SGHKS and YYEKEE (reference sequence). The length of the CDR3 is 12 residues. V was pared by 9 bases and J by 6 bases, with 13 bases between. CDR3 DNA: TGTGCCAACACCTTGGACCTCAATGAGCAGTTCTTC. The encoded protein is CANTLDLNEQFF.

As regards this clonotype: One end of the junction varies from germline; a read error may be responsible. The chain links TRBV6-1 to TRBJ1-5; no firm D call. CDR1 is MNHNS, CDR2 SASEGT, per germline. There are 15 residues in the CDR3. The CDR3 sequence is CATHVEQSSNQPQHF. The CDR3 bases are TGTGCAACCCACGTGGAGCAGTCTAGCAATCAGCCACAGCATTTT.

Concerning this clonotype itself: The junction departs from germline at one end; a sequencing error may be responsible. CDR3 residues: CASSQEYGSGRETIEKLFF. CDR3 DNA: TGTGCCAGCAGCCAAGAGTATGGCAGTGGGCGCGAAACTATTGAAAAACTGTTTTTT. This chain links TRBV4-3 with TRBJ1-4; D is undetermined. The CDR3 runs 19 residues. Germline V CDR1 and CDR2: LGHNA, YSLEER.

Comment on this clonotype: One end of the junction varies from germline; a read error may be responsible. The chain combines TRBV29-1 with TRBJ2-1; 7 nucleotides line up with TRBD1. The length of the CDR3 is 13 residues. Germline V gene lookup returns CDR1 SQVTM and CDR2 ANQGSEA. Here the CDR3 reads CSVQQGLYSEQSF. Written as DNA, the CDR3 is TGCAGCGTCCAACAGGGGCTCTACAGTGAGCAGTCCTTC.

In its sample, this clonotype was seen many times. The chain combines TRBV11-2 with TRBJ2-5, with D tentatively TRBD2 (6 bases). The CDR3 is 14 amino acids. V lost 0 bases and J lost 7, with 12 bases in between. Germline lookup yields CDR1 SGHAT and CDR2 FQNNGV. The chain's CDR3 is CASSLEVGRGTQYF. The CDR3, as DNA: TGTGCCAGCAGCTTAGAGGTGGGGCGGGGGACCCAGTACTTC.

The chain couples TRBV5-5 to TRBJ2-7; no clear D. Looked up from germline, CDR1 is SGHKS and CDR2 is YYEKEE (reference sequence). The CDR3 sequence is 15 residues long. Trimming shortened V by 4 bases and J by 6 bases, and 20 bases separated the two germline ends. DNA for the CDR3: TGTGCCAGCAGCCCAGGTGCAGTTCCCCTCTCCGAGCAGTACTTC. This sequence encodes CASSPGAVPLSEQYF.

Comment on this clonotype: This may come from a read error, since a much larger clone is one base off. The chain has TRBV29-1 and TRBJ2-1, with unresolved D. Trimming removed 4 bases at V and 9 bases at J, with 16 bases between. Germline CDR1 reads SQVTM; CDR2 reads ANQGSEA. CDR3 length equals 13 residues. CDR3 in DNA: TGCAGCGTTGCCTGGGCCCAGAGCTGTGAGCAGTTCTTC. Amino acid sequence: CSVAWAQSCEQFF.

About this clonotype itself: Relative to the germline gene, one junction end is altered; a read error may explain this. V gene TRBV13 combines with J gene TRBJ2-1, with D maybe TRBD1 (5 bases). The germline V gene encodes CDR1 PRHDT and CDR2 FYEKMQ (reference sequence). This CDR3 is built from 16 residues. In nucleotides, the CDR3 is TGTGCCAGCAGCATAGGGGATCTGGGAAGGGGCAATGAGCAGTTCTTC. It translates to CASSIGDLGRGNEQFF.

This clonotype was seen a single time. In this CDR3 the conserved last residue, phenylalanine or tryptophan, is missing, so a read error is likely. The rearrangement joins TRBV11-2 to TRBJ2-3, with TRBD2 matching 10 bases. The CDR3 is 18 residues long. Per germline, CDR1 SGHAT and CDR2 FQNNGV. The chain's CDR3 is CASSCLGLAGASPDMQYL. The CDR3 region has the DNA TGTGCCAGCAGCTGCTTGGGGCTAGCGGGAGCTAGCCCAGATATGCAGTATCTT.

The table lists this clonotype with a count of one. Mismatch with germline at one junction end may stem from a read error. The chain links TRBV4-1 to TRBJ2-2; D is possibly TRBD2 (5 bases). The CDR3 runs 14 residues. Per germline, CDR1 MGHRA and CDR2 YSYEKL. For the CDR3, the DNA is TGCGCCACCAGCGGTCGGGGAAATGCCGGGGAGCTGTTTTTT. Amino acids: CATSGRGNAGELFF.

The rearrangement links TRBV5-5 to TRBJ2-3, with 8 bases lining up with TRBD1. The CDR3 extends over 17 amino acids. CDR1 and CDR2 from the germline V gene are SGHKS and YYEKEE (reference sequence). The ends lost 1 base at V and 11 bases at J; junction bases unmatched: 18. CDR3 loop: CASSLLQGAVRTNMQYF. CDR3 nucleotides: TGTGCCAGCAGCTTGCTTCAGGGGGCGGTACGCACAAATATGCAGTATTTT.

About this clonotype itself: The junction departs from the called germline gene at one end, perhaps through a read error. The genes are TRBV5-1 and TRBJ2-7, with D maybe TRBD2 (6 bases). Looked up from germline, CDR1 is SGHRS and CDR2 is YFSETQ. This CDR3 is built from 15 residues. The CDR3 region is CACSASGGRSYEQYF. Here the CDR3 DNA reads TGCGCCTGCAGCGCATCCGGGGGACGGTCCTACGAGCAGTACTTC.

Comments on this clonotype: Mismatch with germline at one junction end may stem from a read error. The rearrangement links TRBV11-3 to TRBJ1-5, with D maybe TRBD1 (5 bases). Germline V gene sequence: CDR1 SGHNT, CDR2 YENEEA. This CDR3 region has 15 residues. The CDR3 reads CANSLDLGVAKPQHF. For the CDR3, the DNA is TGTGCCAACAGCTTAGATCTGGGGGTGGCTAAGCCCCAACATTTT.

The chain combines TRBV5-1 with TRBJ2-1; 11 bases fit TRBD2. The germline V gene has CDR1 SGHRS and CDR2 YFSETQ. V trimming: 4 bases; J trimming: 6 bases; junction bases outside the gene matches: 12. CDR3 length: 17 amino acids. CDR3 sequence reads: CASSRSSGRVAFNEQFF. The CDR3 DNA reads TGCGCCAGCAGCCGGAGTAGCGGGAGGGTCGCCTTCAATGAGCAGTTCTTC. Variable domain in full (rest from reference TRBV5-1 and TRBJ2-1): KAGVTQTPRYLIKTRGQQVTLSCSPISGHRSVSWYQQTPGQGLQFLFEYFSETQRNKGNFPGRFSGRQFSNSRSEMNVSTLELGDSALYLCASSRSSGRVAFNEQFFGPGTRLTVL.

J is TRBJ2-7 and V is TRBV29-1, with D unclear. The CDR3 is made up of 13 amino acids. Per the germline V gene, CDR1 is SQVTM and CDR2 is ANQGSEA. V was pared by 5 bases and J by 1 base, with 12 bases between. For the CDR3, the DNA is TGCAGCGTTACCCTCCCACAGTCCTACGAGCAGTACTTC. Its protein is CSVTLPQSYEQYF.

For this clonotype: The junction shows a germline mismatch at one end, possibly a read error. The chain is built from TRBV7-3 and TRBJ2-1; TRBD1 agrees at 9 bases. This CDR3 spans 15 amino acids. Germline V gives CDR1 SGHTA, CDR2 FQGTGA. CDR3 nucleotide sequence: TGTGCCAGCAGCACAGGGACAGGGAGTGGGAATGAGCAATTCTTC. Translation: CASSTGTGSGNEQFF.

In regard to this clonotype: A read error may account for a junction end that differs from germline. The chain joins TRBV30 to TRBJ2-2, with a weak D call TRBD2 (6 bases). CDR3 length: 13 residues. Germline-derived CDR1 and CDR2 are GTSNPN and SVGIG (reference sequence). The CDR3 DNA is TGTGCCTGGTGTGCCAGCGGAAGCCGGGAGTTGTTTTTT. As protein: CAWCASGSRELFF.

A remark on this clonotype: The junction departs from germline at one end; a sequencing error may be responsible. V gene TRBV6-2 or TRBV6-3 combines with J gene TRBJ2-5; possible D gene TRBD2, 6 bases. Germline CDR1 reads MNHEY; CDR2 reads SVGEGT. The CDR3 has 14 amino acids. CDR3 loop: CASSYTGAGETQCF. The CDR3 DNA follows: TGTGCCAGCAGTTACACGGGAGCTGGCGAGACCCAGTGTTTC.